One TCR beta chain is described in this entry. Repertoires were generated with immunoSEQ multiplex PCR, while TCRdb's copy carries only in-frame clones and drops some. The data show over 85,000 clones, around 72% seen once. This specimen belongs to a study of blood T cell repertoires in COVID-19. Study information: COVID-19 samples, acute and convalescent, were from the United States, Italy and Spain. PBMCs, B-cell-depleted T cells, or T cells provided the cDNA or gDNA that made up the material.

Sequenced: peripheral blood. The source of this sequence is a man between 65 and 85 years old with acute or convalescent COVID-19.

DNA of the CDR3: TGCGCCAGCAGCTCGGCCTCAGACAGTAGAGACTACAATGAGCAGTTCTTC. Its protein is CASSSASDSRDYNEQFF. This sequence joins TRBV5-1 and TRBJ2-1; D possibly corresponds to TRBD1 (5 bases). The CDR3 length is 17 residues. CDR1 is SGHRS and CDR2 is YFSETQ in the germline V gene. Trimming pared 3 bases from V and 3 bases from J, leaving 19 bases between.